This T cell receptor beta chain is drawn from a study of monozygotic twins with inflammatory bowel disease. Via template switching, UMIs carrying a 6-nucleotide sample barcode were introduced. TCRdb re-called the 5' RACE reads; every CDR3 protein appears as one record, without DNA. Its listing shows about 160,000 distinct CDR3 sequences. No T cells were sorted before total RNA was taken from whole blood. This CDR3 spans 15 amino acids. Germline CDR1 is SGHRS and CDR2 is YFSETQ. The sample comprised blood. The chain uses TRBV5-1 and TRBJ2-3; TCRdb selects TRBD1, and the lack of DNA leaves this call unchecked. This clonotype originated in a human donor with ulcerative colitis or Crohn's disease, or a healthy co-twin of an affected twin (not recorded which). The CDR3 sequence: CASSSNRDGTDTQYF.